The T cell receptor beta chain described here comes from a study of identical twins. The CDR3 length is 14 residues. V was clipped by 4 bases and J by 0 bases; unmatched bases: 2. Germline lookup yields CDR1 LGHDT and CDR2 YNNKEL (reference sequence). This clonotype was detected only a few times. TCRdb reanalysed the 5' RACE reads using MiXCR and keeps one entry per CDR3 protein. The table includes 400,000 to 550,000 distinct CDR3 sequences, roughly 24% detected once. In addition, the sample was reused for a study of T cells expressing NK-cell markers. That work adds: Sorting in several experiments was restricted by an anti-gamma-delta TCR antibody to alpha-beta TCR T cells. The study did not resolve the HCMV specificity of expanded NKG2C+ T cell clones.

The specimen was CD4+ T cells sorted from blood. The chain uses TRBV3-1 and TRBJ1-1, with 7 bases aligning to TRBD1. This clonotype was sampled from a young woman in good health. In DNA form, the CDR3 reads TGTGCCAGCAGCCGAACAGGGGTGAACACTGAAGCTTTCTTT. Amino acids: CASSRTGVNTEAFF.